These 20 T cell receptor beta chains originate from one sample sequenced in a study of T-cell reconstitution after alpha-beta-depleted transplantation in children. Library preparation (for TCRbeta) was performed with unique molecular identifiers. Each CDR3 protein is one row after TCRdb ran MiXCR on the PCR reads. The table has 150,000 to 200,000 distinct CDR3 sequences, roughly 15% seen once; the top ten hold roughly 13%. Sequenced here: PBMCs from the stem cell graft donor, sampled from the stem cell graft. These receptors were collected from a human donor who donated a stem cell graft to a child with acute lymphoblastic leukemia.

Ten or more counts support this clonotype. CDR3 region: CAISESGGVTEAFF. The CDR3 DNA reads as TGTGCCATCAGTGAGTCAGGGGGGGTCACTGAAGCTTTCTTT. This chain links TRBV10-3 with TRBJ1-1; tentatively, D is TRBD1 (6 bases). This CDR3 has 14 amino acids. Germline CDR1 is ENHRY and CDR2 is SYGVKD. V lost 0 bases and J 4 bases, leaving 9 bases between the germline ends.

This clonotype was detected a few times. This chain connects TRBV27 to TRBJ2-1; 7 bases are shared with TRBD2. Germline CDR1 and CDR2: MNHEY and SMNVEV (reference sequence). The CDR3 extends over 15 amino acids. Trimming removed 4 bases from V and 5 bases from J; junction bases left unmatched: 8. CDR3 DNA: TGTGCCAGCAGTTCCGTGACTAGCTATCACAATGAGCAGTTCTTC. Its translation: CASSSVTSYHNEQFF.

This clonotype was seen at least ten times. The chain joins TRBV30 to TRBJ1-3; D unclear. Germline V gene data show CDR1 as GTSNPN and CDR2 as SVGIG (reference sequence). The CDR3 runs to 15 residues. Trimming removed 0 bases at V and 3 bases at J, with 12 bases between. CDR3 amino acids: CAWSVRGYNGNTIYF. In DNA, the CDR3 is TGTGCCTGGAGTGTACGAGGGTATAATGGAAACACCATATATTTT.

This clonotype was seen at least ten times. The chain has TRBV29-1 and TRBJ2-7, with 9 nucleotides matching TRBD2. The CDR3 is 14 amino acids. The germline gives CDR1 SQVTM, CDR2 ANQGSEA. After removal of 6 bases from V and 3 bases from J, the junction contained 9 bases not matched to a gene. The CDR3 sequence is CSVNSGTSSYEQYF. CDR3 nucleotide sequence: TGCAGCGTCAACTCCGGGACTAGCAGCTACGAGCAGTACTTC.

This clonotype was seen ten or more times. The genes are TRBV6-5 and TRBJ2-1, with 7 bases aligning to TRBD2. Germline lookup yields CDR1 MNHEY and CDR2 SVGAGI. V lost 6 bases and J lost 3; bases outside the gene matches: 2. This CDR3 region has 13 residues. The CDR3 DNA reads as TGTGCCAGCAGGGGACTATACTACAATGAGCAGTTCTTC. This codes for CASRGLYYNEQFF.

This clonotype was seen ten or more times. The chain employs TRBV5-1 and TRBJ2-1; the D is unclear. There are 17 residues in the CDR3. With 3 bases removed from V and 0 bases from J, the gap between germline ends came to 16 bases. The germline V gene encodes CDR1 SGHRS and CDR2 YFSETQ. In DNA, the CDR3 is TGCGCCAGCAGCTCGAGCAGGCCCGGATACTCCTACAATGAGCAGTTCTTC. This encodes CASSSSRPGYSYNEQFF. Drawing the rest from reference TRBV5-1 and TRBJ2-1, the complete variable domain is KAGVTQTPRYLIKTRGQQVTLSCSPISGHRSVSWYQQTPGQGLQFLFEYFSETQRNKGNFPGRFSGRQFSNSRSEMNVSTLELGDSALYLCASSSSRPGYSYNEQFFGPGTRLTVL.

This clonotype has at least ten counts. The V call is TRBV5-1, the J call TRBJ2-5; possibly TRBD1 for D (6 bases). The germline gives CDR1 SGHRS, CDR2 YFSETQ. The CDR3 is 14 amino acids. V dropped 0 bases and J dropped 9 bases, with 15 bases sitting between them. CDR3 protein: CASSLGQAQDAQYF. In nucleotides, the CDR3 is TGCGCCAGCAGCTTGGGACAGGCGCAAGACGCCCAGTACTTC.

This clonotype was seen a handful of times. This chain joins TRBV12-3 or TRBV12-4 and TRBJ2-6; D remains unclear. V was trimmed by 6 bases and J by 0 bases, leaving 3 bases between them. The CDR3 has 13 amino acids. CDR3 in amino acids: CASRGSGANVLTF. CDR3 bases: TGTGCCAGCAGGGGCTCTGGGGCCAACGTCCTGACTTTC.

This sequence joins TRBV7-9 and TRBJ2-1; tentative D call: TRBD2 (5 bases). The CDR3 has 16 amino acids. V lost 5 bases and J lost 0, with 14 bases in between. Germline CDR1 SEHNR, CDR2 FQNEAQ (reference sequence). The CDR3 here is CASSNPAGSSYNEQFF. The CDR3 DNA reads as TGTGCCAGCAGCAATCCGGCGGGTAGCTCCTACAATGAGCAGTTCTTC.

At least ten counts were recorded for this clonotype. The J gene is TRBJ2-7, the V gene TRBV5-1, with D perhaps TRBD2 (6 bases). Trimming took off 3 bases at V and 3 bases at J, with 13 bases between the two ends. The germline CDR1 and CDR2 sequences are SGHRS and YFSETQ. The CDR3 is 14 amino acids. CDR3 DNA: TGCGCCAGCAGCTCACAATTGGGGGGCTACGAGCAGTACTTC. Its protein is CASSSQLGGYEQYF.

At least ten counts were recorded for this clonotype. This chain's CDR3 is CSARAGGMNTEAFF. The CDR3 DNA is TGCAGTGCTAGAGCGGGCGGCATGAACACTGAAGCTTTCTTT. The genes are TRBV20-1 and TRBJ1-1; D remains ambiguous. The V and J ends lost 1 base and 0 bases respectively, with 9 bases between them. The germline V gene encodes CDR1 DFQATT and CDR2 SNEGSKA (reference sequence). The CDR3 is 14 residues long.

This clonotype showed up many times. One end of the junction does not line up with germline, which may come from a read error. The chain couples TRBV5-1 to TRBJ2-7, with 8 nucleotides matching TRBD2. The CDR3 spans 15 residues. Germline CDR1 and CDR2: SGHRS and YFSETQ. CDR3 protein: CASSLVAGSSYEQYF. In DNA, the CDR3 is TGTGCCAGCAGTTTAGTAGCGGGAAGCTCCTACGAGCAGTACTTC.

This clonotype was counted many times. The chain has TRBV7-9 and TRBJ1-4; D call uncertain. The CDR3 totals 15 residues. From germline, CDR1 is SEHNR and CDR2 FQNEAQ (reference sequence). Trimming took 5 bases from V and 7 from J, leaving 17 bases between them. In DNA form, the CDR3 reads TGTGCCAGCAGCCCCATTTCTGTGGCGGGTGAAAAACTGTTTTTT. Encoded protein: CASSPISVAGEKLFF.

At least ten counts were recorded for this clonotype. CDR3 sequence reads: CASSLTSGRDEQFF. The CDR3 nucleotides read TGTGCCAGCAGTTTAACTAGCGGGAGGGATGAGCAGTTCTTC. The chain couples TRBV6-5 to TRBJ2-1; 13 positions match TRBD2. Germline V gene data show CDR1 as MNHEY and CDR2 as SVGAGI. CDR3 length: 14 residues. Trimming took 4 bases from V and 8 from J; bases not matched to a gene: 2.

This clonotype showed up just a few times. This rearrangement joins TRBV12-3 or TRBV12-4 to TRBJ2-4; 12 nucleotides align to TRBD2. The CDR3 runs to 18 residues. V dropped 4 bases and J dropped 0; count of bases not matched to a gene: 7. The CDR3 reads CASSWRLAGDQAKNIQYF. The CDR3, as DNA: TGTGCCAGCAGTTGGCGACTAGCGGGAGACCAAGCCAAAAACATTCAGTACTTC.

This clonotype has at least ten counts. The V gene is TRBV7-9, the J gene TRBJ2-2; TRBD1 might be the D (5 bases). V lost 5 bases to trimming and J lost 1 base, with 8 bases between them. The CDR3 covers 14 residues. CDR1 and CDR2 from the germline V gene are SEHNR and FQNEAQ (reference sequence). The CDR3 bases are TGTGCCAGCAGCCGGCAGGGGAACACCGGGGAGCTGTTTTTT. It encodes CASSRQGNTGELFF. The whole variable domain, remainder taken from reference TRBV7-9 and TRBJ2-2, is DTGVSQNPRHKITKRGQNVTFRCDPISEHNRLYWYRQTLGQGPEFLTYFQNEAQLEKSRLLSDRFSAERPKGSFSTLEIQRTEQGDSAMYLCASSRQGNTGELFFGEGSRLTVL.

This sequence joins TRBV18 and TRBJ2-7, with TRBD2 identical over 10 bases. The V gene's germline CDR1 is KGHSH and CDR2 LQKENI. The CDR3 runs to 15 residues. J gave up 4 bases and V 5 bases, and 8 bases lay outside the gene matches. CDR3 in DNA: TGTGCCAGCTCAATCCGGACTAGCGGAGGGTACGAGCAGTACTTC. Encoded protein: CASSIRTSGGYEQYF.

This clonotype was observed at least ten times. The CDR3 DNA follows: TGTGCCATCAGTGAGTCTGTGCAAGAGACCCAGTACTTC. Its protein product is CAISESVQETQYF. The rearrangement joins TRBV10-3 to TRBJ2-5; D unclear. Germline CDR1 and CDR2: ENHRY and SYGVKD. The length of the CDR3 is 13 residues. V lost 0 bases and J 2 bases, leaving 4 bases between the germline ends.

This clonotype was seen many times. The CDR3 sequence is CASSLGIGTSEIHEQFF. DNA of the CDR3: TGTGCCAGCAGTTTAGGTATAGGGACTAGCGAAATACATGAGCAGTTCTTC. This chain connects TRBV12-3 or TRBV12-4 to TRBJ2-1; 10 positions agree with TRBD2. The ends lost 1 base at V and 8 bases at J; junction bases unmatched: 11. The CDR3 length is 17 residues.

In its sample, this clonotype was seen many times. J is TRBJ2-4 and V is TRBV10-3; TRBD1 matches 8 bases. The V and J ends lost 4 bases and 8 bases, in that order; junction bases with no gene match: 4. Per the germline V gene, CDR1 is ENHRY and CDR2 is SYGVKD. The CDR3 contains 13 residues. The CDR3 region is CAISGTGIHIQYF. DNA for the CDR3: TGTGCCATCAGTGGGACAGGGATTCACATTCAGTACTTC.